The 7 T cell receptor beta chains below come from one sample, sequenced in a study of cytomegalovirus exposure and HLA in healthy donors. Use of 60 Vbeta and 13 Jbeta primers characterized the PCR. Measured with immunoSEQ multiplex PCR; TCRdb has only the in-frame clones, and not every one. The table shows about 160,000 clones, with roughly 79% occurring only once. The sequenced sample consisted of PBMCs. These receptors all come from a woman between 45 and 60 years old in good health and CMV-seropositive.

J is TRBJ2-1 and V is TRBV7-2, with D possibly TRBD1 on 6 matching bases. V gave up 5 bases and J gave up 0 bases, with 11 bases separating them. The germline gives CDR1 SGHTA, CDR2 FQGNSA. This CDR3 has 15 residues. As DNA, the CDR3 is TGTGCCAGCAGCCATGGGGGCGGCTCCTACAATGAGCAGTTCTTC. The encoded protein is CASSHGGGSYNEQFF.

The chain recombines TRBV6-5 with TRBJ2-7; 8 nucleotides agree with TRBD1. The CDR3 has 16 residues. The J segment lost 4 bases and the V segment lost 0 bases, leaving 8 bases of the junction unmatched. The V gene's germline CDR1 is MNHEY and CDR2 SVGAGI. The CDR3 bases are TGTGCCAGCAGTTACTCGATAGGACAGGGTTTTTACGAGCAGTACTTC. It specifies CASSYSIGQGFYEQYF.

The V gene is TRBV11-2, the J gene TRBJ1-2; 9 bases line up with TRBD1. Germline V gene lookup returns CDR1 SGHAT and CDR2 FQNNGV. This CDR3 region has 16 residues. The V segment lost 5 bases and the J segment 6 bases; nucleotides outside the gene matches: 13. This CDR3 reads CASSREGGTGLDGYTF. The DNA of the CDR3 is TGTGCCAGCAGCCGTGAGGGCGGGACAGGGTTAGATGGCTACACCTTC.

The chain joins TRBV29-1 to TRBJ2-3, with 10 bases fitting TRBD2. CDR1 and CDR2 (germline): SQVTM, ANQGSEA. This CDR3 is built from 16 residues. J lost 1 base, V lost 7 bases, and 11 bases had no gene match. CDR3: CSAVSSGTSGTDTQYF. The CDR3, as DNA: TGCAGCGCTGTAAGTTCTGGGACTAGCGGCACAGATACGCAGTATTTT.

This chain joins TRBV6-1 and TRBJ1-4, with D tentatively TRBD1 (5 bases). The CDR3 runs 17 residues. Germline V CDR1 and CDR2: MNHNS, SASEGT. Trimming took 1 base from V and 10 from J, leaving 22 bases between them. CDR3 nucleotides: TGTGCCAGCAGTGAAGGATCTGTTACAGGATACACAGGAAAACTGTTTTTT. Its protein is CASSEGSVTGYTGKLFF.

The chain couples TRBV7-6 to TRBJ1-3; 7 positions match TRBD1. With V trimmed by 4 bases and J by 0 bases, 6 bases remained unmatched. This CDR3 spans 16 amino acids. Germline V gene lookup returns CDR1 SGHVS and CDR2 FNYEAQ. The CDR3 nucleotides are TGTGCCAGCAGCTCCGGGACAGTGAGCTCTGGAAACACCATATATTTT. The encoded protein is CASSSGTVSSGNTIYF. Complete variable domain (other parts from reference TRBV7-6 and TRBJ1-3): GAGVSQSPRYKVTKRGQDVALRCDPISGHVSLYWYRQALGQGPEFLTYFNYEAQQDKSGLPNDRFSAERPEGSISTLTIQRTEQRDSAMYRCASSSGTVSSGNTIYFGEGSWLTVV.

This clone was detected only a few times. V and J are TRBV7-9 and TRBJ1-2; 7 bases align to TRBD1. Losses at the gene ends were 5 bases for V and 6 bases for J; bases not matched to a gene: 12. Germline V gene data show CDR1 as SEHNR and CDR2 as FQNEAQ (reference sequence). The CDR3 spans 15 residues. CDR3 loop: CASSHTYTGTDGYTF. CDR3 nucleotides: TGTGCCAGCAGCCATACCTATACAGGGACAGATGGCTACACCTTC. Full variable domain (outside the CDR3, taken from reference TRBV7-9 and TRBJ1-2): DTGVSQNPRHKITKRGQNVTFRCDPISEHNRLYWYRQTLGQGPEFLTYFQNEAQLEKSRLLSDRFSAERPKGSFSTLEIQRTEQGDSAMYLCASSHTYTGTDGYTFGSGTRLTVV.